The present T cell receptor (beta chain) was sequenced within a study of blood T cells in healthy people across ages. Remarks on this clonotype: Its cognate antigen is unknown.

General study points: There was a strong correlation between TCR beta diversity and naive T cell percentage.

A second PCR, run for about 6 to 11 cycles, used a sample-barcoded 5' primer plus a J-beta primer mix. TCRdb reanalysed the 5' RACE reads using MiXCR and keeps one entry per CDR3 protein. Of 650,000 to 900,000 distinct CDR3 sequences listed, roughly 60% were seen once; the top ten hold 25% to 35%. The TCR comes from a man aged 25 to 45 in good health. The source material was blood.

The chain's CDR3 is CASSQDRSGPLGRQYF. For the CDR3, the DNA is TGCGCCAGCAGCCAAGATCGCTCCGGACCCCTAGGAAGGCAGTACTTC. V gene TRBV4-3 combines with J gene TRBJ2-4, with D hard to call. Deletions cut 0 bases from V and 13 bases from J, with 22 bases between. The CDR3 covers 16 residues. CDR1 LGHNA and CDR2 YSLEER come from the germline V gene.